These 23 T cell receptor beta chains were all obtained from the same sample, sequenced in a study of untreated major depressive disorder. The protocol was immunoSEQ multiplex PCR, while the TCRdb copy is restricted to in-frame clones and leaves out a portion. The table has 15,000 to 20,000 clones, about 84% seen once. Material: CD4+ T cells from PBMCs. Every receptor here comes from a young woman in good health.

V usage is TRBV30 and J usage is TRBJ2-6; 9 nucleotides align to TRBD2. The V gene end was trimmed by 4 bases and the J gene end by 6 bases; junction bases not matched to a gene: 13. This CDR3 is 17 amino acids long. In germline, CDR1 is GTSNPN, CDR2 SVGIG (reference sequence). The CDR3 DNA is TGTGCCTGGACTCTGGGACTAGCCGCTAACCAGGCCAACGTCCTGACTTTC. Protein product: CAWTLGLAANQANVLTF. The whole variable domain, filled in from reference TRBV30 and TRBJ2-6, reads SQTIHQWPATLVQPVGSPLSLECTVEGTSNPNLYWYRQAAGRGLQLLFYSVGIGQISSEVPQNLSASRPQDRQFILSSKKLLLSDSGFYLCAWTLGLAANQANVLTFGAGSRLTVL.

The chain carries TRBV18 and TRBJ1-1, with D tentatively TRBD1 (6 bases). With 5 bases removed from V and 1 base from J, the gap between germline ends came to 11 bases. The germline gives CDR1 KGHSH, CDR2 LQKENI. CDR3 length: 14 residues. CDR3 DNA: TGTGCCAGCTCATTACAGGGAGGGAACACTGAAGCTTTCTTT. Its protein product is CASSLQGGNTEAFF.

The chain couples TRBV5-1 to TRBJ2-7; 12 nucleotides line up with TRBD2. The ends lost 5 bases at V and 3 bases at J; junction bases unmatched: 6. The CDR3 loop spans 15 amino acids. From germline, CDR1 is SGHRS and CDR2 YFSETQ. Here the CDR3 reads CASRPLAGGVYEQYF. Written as DNA, the CDR3 is TGCGCCAGCAGGCCGCTAGCGGGAGGGGTCTACGAGCAGTACTTC.

The chain is built from TRBV9 and TRBJ2-1; 11 bases align to TRBD2. V was clipped by 4 bases and J by 0 bases; unmatched bases: 9. CDR3 length: 18 amino acids. Germline V CDR1 and CDR2: SGDLS, YYNGEE. Here the CDR3 DNA reads TGTGCCAGCAGCTACCTTGGACTAGCGGGCCCCTCCTACAATGAGCAGTTCTTC. Encoded protein: CASSYLGLAGPSYNEQFF.

In this sample, this clone turned up once. The chain joins TRBV2 to TRBJ1-2; D gene ambiguous. V dropped 6 bases and J dropped 3 bases, with 17 bases sitting between them. The germline V gene has CDR1 SNHLY and CDR2 FYNNEI. The CDR3 covers 15 residues. The CDR3 here is CASRDLQWRDYGYTF. The CDR3, as DNA: TGTGCCAGCAGGGATTTACAGTGGAGGGACTATGGCTACACCTTC.

This chain links TRBV29-1 with TRBJ2-3; 11 bases line up with TRBD2. This CDR3 has 15 amino acids. Germline loops: CDR1 SQVTM, CDR2 ANQGSEA. After removal of 7 bases from V and 3 bases from J, the junction contained 9 bases not matched to a gene. CDR3 amino acids: CSGSLSSGRTDTQYF. In DNA form, the CDR3 reads TGCAGCGGGTCCCTTTCTAGCGGGAGGACAGATACGCAGTATTTT.

The rearrangement joins TRBV6-5 to TRBJ1-1; D gene unclear. The ends were cut back, 6 bases at V and 6 bases at J, with 11 bases in the middle. Per germline, CDR1 MNHEY and CDR2 SVGAGI. This CDR3 comprises 12 residues. The CDR3 nucleotides read TGTGCCAGCAGCCCCCACTACCCTGAAGCTTTCTTT. Translating gives CASSPHYPEAFF.

V usage is TRBV2 and J usage is TRBJ1-5, with D tentatively TRBD1 (6 bases). The J call is in doubt because the DNA end fits TRBJ2-3 better. The CDR3 has 14 amino acids. Germline loops: CDR1 SNHLY, CDR2 FYNNEI. The CDR3: CASSVGHSNQPQYF. In DNA, the CDR3 is TGTGCCAGCAGTGTGGGACATAGCAATCAGCCCCAGTATTTT.

This sequence joins TRBV7-6 and TRBJ2-1; D perhaps matches TRBD1 (5 bases). The CDR3 runs to 14 residues. V shed 2 bases and J shed 2 bases, with 7 bases lying between them. The germline V gene has CDR1 SGHVS and CDR2 FNYEAQ. The CDR3 nucleotides read TGTGCCAGCAGCTTAAGCAGGGCCTACAATGAGCAGTTCTTC. Its protein is CASSLSRAYNEQFF.

The chain is built from TRBV29-1 and TRBJ2-1; the match to TRBD1 covers 10 bases. With V trimmed by 6 bases and J by 4 bases, 12 bases remained unmatched. Germline CDR1 is SQVTM and CDR2 is ANQGSEA. The CDR3 covers 16 residues. CDR3 residues: CSVISNRDRGYNEQFF. CDR3 in DNA: TGCAGCGTCATATCCAACCGGGACAGGGGTTACAATGAGCAGTTCTTC.

The genes are TRBV27 and TRBJ2-5, with 10 bases identical to TRBD2. This CDR3 is 13 amino acids long. With V trimmed by 10 bases and J by 5 bases, 7 bases remained unmatched. Germline CDR1 and CDR2: MNHEY and SMNVEV (reference sequence). Written as DNA, the CDR3 is TGTGCCATATCTAGCGGGAGATGGGAGACCCAGTACTTC. Encoded protein: CAISSGRWETQYF.

This rearrangement joins TRBV5-1 to TRBJ2-1, with a weak D call TRBD1 (5 bases). V lost 0 bases to trimming and J lost 12 bases, with 13 bases between them. This CDR3 spans 13 amino acids. CDR1 is SGHRS, CDR2 YFSETQ, per germline. DNA of the CDR3: TGCGCCAGCAGCTTGGAGTACGGCGACAGGCAGTTCTTC. It is translated as CASSLEYGDRQFF.

The V call is TRBV27, the J call TRBJ2-7, with 9 nucleotides matching TRBD1. The germline V gene encodes CDR1 MNHEY and CDR2 SMNVEV (reference sequence). J gave up 2 bases and V 5 bases, and 7 bases lay outside the gene matches. The length of the CDR3 is 15 residues. CDR3 sequence: CASSPRGQGTYEQYF. The CDR3, as DNA: TGTGCCAGCAGTCCCCGGGGACAGGGAACCTACGAGCAGTACTTC.

The V call is TRBV29-1, the J call TRBJ2-2; 8 positions agree with TRBD1. The CDR3 is 14 amino acids. From germline, CDR1 is SQVTM and CDR2 ANQGSEA. Trimming at V came to 6 bases and at J to 6 bases, leaving 9 bases not matched to a gene. The CDR3 sequence is CSVDGQGGAGELFF. CDR3 nucleotides: TGCAGCGTCGACGGACAGGGAGGTGCCGGGGAGCTGTTTTTT.

The chain recombines TRBV6-5 with TRBJ1-5, with D possibly TRBD1 on 5 matching bases. The CDR3 has 14 residues. Trimming removed 6 bases from V and 3 bases from J, with 12 bases in between. Germline V gene sequence: CDR1 MNHEY, CDR2 SVGAGI. The CDR3 protein is CASRQRGSNQPQHF. The CDR3 nucleotides are TGTGCCAGCAGGCAAAGGGGTTCCAATCAGCCCCAGCATTTT.

The chain carries TRBV6-4 and TRBJ1-4; D not certain. CDR1 and CDR2 from the germline V gene are MRHNA and SNTAGT. This CDR3 contains 16 residues. V was trimmed by 0 bases and J by 3 bases, leaving 11 bases between them. DNA of the CDR3: TGTGCCAGCAGTGACTCGTGTCTCCACTCTAATGAAAAACTGTTTTTT. Amino acid sequence: CASSDSCLHSNEKLFF.

There are a few counts of this clone. The V call is TRBV5-1, the J call TRBJ1-1, with D possibly TRBD1 on 5 matching bases. The V and J ends lost 6 bases and 8 bases respectively, with 17 bases between them. Germline CDR1 and CDR2: SGHRS and YFSETQ. The CDR3 length is 13 residues. The CDR3 DNA is TGCGCCAGCAACGATAAGACAGCCACCGAAGCTTTCTTT. Protein sequence: CASNDKTATEAFF.

The rearrangement uses TRBV5-4 and TRBJ2-7; 8 bases agree with TRBD2. Germline values: CDR1 SGHNT, CDR2 YYREEE (reference sequence). The CDR3 is 16 residues long. V was pared by 0 bases and J by 0 bases, with 5 bases of the junction left unmatched. The CDR3 DNA reads as TGTGCCAGCAGCTTGGACATGACTAGCGCCTCCTACGAGCAGTACTTC. This codes for CASSLDMTSASYEQYF.

In this sample, this clone turned up a few times. The chain has TRBV30 and TRBJ1-2; 7 bases fit TRBD1. Germline-derived CDR1 and CDR2 are GTSNPN and SVGIG (reference sequence). Trimming removed 4 bases from V and 7 bases from J; junction bases left unmatched: 3. The CDR3 spans 11 residues. CDR3 coding DNA: TGTGCCTGGACCAGGGGGGGTGGCTACACCTTC. It translates to CAWTRGGGYTF.

In its sample, this clone was seen once. The V and J genes are TRBV2 and TRBJ1-5, with 7 bases aligning to TRBD1. V shed 7 bases and J 3 bases; nucleotides not matched to a gene: 6. Germline V lookup: CDR1 SNHLY, CDR2 FYNNEI. The CDR3 is 14 amino acids. The CDR3 coding sequence is TGTGCCAGCACCCGGGACAGAACCAATCAGCCCCAGCATTTT. This gives the protein CASTRDRTNQPQHF.

The rearrangement joins TRBV18 to TRBJ2-1; tentatively, D is TRBD1 (5 bases). CDR1 and CDR2 from the germline V gene are KGHSH and LQKENI. The CDR3 loop spans 14 amino acids. Trimming took 0 bases from V and 10 from J, leaving 13 bases between them. The CDR3 DNA is TGTGCCAGCTCACCACCGATGGGGCCCTCAGAGCAGTTCTTC. This sequence encodes CASSPPMGPSEQFF.

DNA for the CDR3: TGTGCCAGCCGACGGGACAGAAAATCCTACGAGCAGTACTTC. Translating gives CASRRDRKSYEQYF. V usage is TRBV6-5 and J usage is TRBJ2-7, with TRBD1 matching 7 bases. V dropped 8 bases and J dropped 1; count of bases not matched to a gene: 8. The CDR3 runs 14 residues. In germline, CDR1 is MNHEY, CDR2 SVGAGI.

In this sample, this clone turned up once. V and J are TRBV5-4 and TRBJ1-1; D might be TRBD1 (6 bases). CDR3 size: 13 residues. Germline CDR1 and CDR2: SGHNT and YYREEE (reference sequence). V was cut by 2 bases and J by 5 bases, with 10 bases left in between. The CDR3 is CASSLVGATEAFF. The DNA of the CDR3 is TGTGCCAGCAGCTTAGTGGGGGCAACTGAAGCTTTCTTT.